This record covers a single T cell receptor (beta chain). This table comes from immunoSEQ multiplex PCR, and its TCRdb copy is limited to in-frame clones, with some not included. The sample consists of 200,000 to 250,000 clones, roughly 94% of them appearing once. The sample belongs to a study of control samples from healthy donors and cancer patients. With 10 bases clipped from V and 2 bases from J, the junction kept 7 bases outside the gene matches. The CDR3 consists of 15 residues. Germline V lookup: CDR1 LNHDA, CDR2 SQIVND (reference sequence). The chain joins TRBV19 to TRBJ1-4, with 10 bases aligning to TRBD1. The sample was blood. The receptor comes from a man in his forties or fifties in good health. The CDR3: CATRDRGSTNEKLFF. CDR3 coding DNA: TGTGCCACCCGGGACAGGGGATCCACTAATGAAAAACTGTTTTTT.